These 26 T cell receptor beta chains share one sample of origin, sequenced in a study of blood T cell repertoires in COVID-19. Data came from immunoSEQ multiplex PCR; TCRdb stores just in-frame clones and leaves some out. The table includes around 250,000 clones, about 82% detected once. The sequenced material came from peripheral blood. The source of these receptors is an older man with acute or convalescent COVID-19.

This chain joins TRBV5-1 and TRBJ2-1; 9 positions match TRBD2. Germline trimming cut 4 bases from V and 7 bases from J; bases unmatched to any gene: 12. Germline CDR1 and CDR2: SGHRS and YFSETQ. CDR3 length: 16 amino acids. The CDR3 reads CASSRQAPSGVNEQFF. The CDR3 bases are TGCGCCAGCAGCCGTCAGGCCCCTAGCGGGGTAAATGAGCAGTTCTTC.

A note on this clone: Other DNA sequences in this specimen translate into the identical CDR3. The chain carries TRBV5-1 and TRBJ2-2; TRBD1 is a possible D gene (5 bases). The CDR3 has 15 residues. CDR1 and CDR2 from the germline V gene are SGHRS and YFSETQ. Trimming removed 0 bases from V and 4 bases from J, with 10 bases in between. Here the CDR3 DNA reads TGCGCCAGCAGCTTGGGACAGACGAGCACCGGGGAGCTGTTTTTT. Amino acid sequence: CASSLGQTSTGELFF. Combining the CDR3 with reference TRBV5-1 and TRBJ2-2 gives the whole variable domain KAGVTQTPRYLIKTRGQQVTLSCSPISGHRSVSWYQQTPGQGLQFLFEYFSETQRNKGNFPGRFSGRQFSNSRSEMNVSTLELGDSALYLCASSLGQTSTGELFFGEGSRLTVL.

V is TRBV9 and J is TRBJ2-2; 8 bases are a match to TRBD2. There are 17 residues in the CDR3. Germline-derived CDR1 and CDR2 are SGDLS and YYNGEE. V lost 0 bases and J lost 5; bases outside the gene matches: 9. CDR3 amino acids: CASSVEKAGVKTGELFF. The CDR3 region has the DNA TGTGCCAGCAGCGTAGAGAAAGCGGGAGTAAAAACCGGGGAGCTGTTTTTT.

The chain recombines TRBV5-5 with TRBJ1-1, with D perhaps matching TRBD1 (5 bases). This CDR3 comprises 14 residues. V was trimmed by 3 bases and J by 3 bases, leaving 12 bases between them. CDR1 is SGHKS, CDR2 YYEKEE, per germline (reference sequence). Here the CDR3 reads CASSSLGGDTEAFF. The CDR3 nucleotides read TGTGCCAGCAGCTCGCTGGGGGGAGACACTGAAGCTTTCTTT.

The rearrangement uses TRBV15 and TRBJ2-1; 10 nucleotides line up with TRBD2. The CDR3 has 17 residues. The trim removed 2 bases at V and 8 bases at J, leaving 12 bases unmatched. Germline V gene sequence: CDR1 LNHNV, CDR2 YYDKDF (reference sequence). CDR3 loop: CATSRLPSRTSGHEQFF. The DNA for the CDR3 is TGTGCCACCAGCAGACTCCCCTCCCGGACTAGCGGCCATGAGCAGTTCTTC.

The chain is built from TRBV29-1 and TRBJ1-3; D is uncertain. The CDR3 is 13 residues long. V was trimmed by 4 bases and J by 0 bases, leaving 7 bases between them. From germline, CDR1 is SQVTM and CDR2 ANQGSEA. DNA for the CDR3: TGCAGCGTTGCTGGGAGCTCTGGAAACACCATATATTTT. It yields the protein CSVAGSSGNTIYF.

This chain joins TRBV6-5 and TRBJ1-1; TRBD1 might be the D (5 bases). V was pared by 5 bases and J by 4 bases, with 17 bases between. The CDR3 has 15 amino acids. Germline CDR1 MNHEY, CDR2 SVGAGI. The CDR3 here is CASSRPGRVGTEAFF. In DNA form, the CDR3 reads TGTGCCAGCAGTCGTCCAGGCAGGGTAGGCACTGAAGCTTTCTTT.

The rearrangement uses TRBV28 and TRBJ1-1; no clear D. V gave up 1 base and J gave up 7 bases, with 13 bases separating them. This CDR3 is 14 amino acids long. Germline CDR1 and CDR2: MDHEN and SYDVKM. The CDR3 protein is CASSLFAGVIEAFF. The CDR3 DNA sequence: TGTGCCAGCAGTTTATTTGCAGGTGTAATTGAAGCTTTCTTT. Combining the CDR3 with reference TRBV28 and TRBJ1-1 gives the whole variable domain DVKVTQSSRYLVKRTGEKVFLECVQDMDHENMFWYRQDPGLGLRLIYFSYDVKMKEKGDIPEGYSVSREKKERFSLILESASTNQTSMYLCASSLFAGVIEAFFGQGTRLTVV.

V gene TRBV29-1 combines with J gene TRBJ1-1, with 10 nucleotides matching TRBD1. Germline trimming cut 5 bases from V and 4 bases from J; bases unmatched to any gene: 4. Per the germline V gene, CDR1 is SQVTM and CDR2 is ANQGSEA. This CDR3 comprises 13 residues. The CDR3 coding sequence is TGCAGCGTTTGGGGACAGGGGTCCACTGAAGCTTTCTTT. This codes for CSVWGQGSTEAFF.

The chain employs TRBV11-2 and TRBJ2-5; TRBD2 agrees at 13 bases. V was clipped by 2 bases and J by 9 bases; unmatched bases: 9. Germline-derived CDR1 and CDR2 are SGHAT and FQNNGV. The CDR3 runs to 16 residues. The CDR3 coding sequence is TGTGCCAGCAGCTTATTTCGGACTAGCGGGAGTGAGGCCCAGTACTTC. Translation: CASSLFRTSGSEAQYF.

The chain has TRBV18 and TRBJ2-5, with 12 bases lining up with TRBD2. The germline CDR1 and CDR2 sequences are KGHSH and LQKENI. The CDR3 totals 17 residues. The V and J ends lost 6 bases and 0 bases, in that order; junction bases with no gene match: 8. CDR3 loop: CASSQTSGGSYQETQYF. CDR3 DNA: TGTGCCAGCTCCCAAACTAGCGGGGGGTCGTACCAAGAGACCCAGTACTTC.

CDR3 coding DNA: TGTGCCAGTAGTATAGATCGACAGGGGAACTATGGCTACACCTTC. Translating gives CASSIDRQGNYGYTF. This chain links TRBV19 with TRBJ1-2; 8 bases are shared with TRBD1. V was clipped by 0 bases and J by 2 bases; unmatched bases: 2. CDR1 and CDR2 from the germline V gene are LNHDA and SQIVND (reference sequence). The CDR3 consists of 15 residues.

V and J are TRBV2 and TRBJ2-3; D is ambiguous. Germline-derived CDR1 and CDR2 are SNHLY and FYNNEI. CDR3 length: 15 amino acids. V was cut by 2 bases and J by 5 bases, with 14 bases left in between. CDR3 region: CASSETPPTRDTQYF. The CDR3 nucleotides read TGTGCCAGCAGTGAAACCCCACCGACAAGAGATACGCAGTATTTT.

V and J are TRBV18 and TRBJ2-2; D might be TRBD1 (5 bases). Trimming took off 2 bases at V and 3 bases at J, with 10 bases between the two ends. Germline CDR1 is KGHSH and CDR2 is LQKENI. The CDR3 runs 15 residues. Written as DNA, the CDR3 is TGTGCCAGCTCACCATACAGCAGGGACACCGGGGAGCTGTTTTTT. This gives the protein CASSPYSRDTGELFF.

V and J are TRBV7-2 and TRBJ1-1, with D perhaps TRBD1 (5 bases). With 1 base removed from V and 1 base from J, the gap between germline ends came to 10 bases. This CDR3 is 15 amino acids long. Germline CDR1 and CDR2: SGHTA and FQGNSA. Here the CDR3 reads CASSLVRTTNTEAFF. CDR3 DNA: TGTGCCAGCAGCTTAGTTCGGACAACGAACACTGAAGCTTTCTTT.

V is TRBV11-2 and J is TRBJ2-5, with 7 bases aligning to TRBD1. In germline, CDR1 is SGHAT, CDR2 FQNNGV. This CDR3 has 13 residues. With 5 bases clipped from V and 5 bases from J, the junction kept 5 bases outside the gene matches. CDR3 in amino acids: CASSQGEKETQYF. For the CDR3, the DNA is TGTGCCAGCAGCCAGGGGGAAAAGGAGACCCAGTACTTC.

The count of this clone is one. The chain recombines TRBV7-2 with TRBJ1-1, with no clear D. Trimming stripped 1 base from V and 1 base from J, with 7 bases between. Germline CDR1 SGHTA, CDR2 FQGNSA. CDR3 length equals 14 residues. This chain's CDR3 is CASSLVIGNTEAFF. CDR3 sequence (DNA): TGTGCCAGCAGCTTAGTTATCGGGAACACTGAAGCTTTCTTT.

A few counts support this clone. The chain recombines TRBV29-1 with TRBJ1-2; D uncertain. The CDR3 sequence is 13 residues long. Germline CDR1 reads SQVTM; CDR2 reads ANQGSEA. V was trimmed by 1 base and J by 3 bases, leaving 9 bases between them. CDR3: CSVEGGGYYGYTF. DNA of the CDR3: TGCAGCGTTGAAGGCGGAGGGTACTATGGCTACACCTTC.

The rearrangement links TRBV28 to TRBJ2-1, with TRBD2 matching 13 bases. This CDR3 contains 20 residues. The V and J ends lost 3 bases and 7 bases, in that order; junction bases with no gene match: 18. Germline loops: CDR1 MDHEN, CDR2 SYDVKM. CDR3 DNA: TGTGCCAGCAGTTTCACGGCCCGACTAGCGGGAGGAAAAATTTTGAATGAGCAGTTCTTC. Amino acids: CASSFTARLAGGKILNEQFF.

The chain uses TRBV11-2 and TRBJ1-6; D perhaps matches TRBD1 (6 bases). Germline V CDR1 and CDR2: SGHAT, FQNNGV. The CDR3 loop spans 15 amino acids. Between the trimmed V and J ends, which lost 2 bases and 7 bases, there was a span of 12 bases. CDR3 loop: CASSLPGVGNSPLHF. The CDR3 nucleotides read TGTGCCAGCAGCTTACCAGGGGTTGGCAATTCACCCCTCCACTTT.

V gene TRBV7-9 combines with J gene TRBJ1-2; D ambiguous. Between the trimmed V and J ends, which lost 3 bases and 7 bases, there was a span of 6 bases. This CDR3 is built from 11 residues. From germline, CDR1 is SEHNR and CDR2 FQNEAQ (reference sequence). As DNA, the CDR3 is TGTGCCAGCAGCTTCTTCGGTGGCTACACCTTC. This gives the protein CASSFFGGYTF.

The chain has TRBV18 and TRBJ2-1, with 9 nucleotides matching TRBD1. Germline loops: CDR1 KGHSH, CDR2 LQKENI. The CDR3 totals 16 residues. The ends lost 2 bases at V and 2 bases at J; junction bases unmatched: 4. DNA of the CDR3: TGTGCCAGCTCACCAGAAAGGACAGGGGCCTACAATGAGCAGTTCTTC. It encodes CASSPERTGAYNEQFF.

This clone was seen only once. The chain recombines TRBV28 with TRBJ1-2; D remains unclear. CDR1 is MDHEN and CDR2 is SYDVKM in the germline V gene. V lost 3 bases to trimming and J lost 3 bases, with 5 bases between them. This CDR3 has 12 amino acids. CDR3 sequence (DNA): TGTGCCAGCAGTTTCAGTGACTATGGCTACACCTTC. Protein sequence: CASSFSDYGYTF.

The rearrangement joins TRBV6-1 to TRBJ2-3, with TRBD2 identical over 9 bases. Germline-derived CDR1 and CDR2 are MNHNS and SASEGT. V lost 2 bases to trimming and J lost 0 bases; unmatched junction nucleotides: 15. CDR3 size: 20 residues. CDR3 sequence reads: CASSEWRRASGDPSTDTQYF. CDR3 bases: TGTGCCAGCAGTGAATGGCGTCGGGCTAGCGGGGACCCTAGCACAGATACGCAGTATTTT.

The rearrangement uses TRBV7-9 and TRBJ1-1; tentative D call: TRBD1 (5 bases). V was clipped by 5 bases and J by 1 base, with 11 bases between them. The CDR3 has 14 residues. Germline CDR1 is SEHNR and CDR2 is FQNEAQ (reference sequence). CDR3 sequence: CASSRMGQNTEAFF. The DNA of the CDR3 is TGTGCCAGCAGCCGAATGGGGCAGAACACTGAAGCTTTCTTT.

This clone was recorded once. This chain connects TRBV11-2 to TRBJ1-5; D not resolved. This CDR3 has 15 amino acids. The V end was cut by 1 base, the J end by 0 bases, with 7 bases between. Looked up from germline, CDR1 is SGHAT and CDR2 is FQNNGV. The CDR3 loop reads CASSLGSFSNQPQHF. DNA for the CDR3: TGTGCCAGCAGCTTAGGGAGTTTTAGCAATCAGCCCCAGCATTTT.